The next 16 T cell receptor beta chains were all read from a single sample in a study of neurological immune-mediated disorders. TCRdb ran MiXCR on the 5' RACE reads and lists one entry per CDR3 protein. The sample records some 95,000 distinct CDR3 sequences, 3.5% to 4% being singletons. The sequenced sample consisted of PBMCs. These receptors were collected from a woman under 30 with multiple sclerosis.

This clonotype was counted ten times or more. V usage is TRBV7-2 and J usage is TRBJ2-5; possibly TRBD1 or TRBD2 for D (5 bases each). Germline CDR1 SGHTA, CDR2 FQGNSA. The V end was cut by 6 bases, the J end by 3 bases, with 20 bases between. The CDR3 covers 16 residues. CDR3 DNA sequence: TGTGCCAGCAGTCCTACCGGGGCTTGGGGAGAAGAGACCCAGTACTTC. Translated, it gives CASSPTGAWGEETQYF.

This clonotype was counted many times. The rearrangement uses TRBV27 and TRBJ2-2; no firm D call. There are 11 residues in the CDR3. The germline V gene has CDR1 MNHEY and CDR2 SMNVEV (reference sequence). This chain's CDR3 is CASDGGGELFF. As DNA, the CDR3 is TGTGCTTCGGACGGTGGCGGGGAGCTGTTTTTT.

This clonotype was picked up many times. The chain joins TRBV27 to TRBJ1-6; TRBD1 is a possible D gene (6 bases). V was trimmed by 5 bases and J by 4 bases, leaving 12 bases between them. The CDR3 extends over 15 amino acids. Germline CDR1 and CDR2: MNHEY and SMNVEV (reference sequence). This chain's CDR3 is CASSPSTGYNSPLHF. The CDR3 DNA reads TGTGCCAGCAGTCCTTCGACAGGATATAATTCACCCCTCCACTTT.

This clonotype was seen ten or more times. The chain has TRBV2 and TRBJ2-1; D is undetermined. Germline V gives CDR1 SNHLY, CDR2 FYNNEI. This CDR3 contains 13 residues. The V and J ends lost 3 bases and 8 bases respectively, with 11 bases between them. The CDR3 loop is CASSDWLVHEQFF. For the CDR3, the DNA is TGTGCCAGCAGTGATTGGTTAGTCCATGAGCAGTTCTTC.

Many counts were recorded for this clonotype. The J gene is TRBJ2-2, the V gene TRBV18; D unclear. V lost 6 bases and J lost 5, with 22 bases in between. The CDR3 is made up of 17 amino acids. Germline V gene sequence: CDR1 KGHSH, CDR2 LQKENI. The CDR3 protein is CASSEKMVLIETGELFF. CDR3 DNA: TGTGCCAGCTCCGAAAAGATGGTGCTAATAGAAACCGGGGAGCTGTTTTTT.

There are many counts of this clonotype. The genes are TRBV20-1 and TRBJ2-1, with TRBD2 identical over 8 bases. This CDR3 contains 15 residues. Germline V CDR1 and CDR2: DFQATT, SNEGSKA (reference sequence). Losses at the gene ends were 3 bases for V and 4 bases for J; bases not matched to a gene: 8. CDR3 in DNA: TGCAGTGCTAGTGTACGGGAGGGCGGGTACAATGAGCAGTTCTTC. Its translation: CSASVREGGYNEQFF.

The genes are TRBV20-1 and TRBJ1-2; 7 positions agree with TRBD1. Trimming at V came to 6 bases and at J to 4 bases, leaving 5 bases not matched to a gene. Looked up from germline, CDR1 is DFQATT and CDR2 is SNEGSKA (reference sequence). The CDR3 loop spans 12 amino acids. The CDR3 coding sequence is TGCAGTGCCGAGAGGGACAGCTATGGCTACACCTTC. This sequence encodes CSAERDSYGYTF.

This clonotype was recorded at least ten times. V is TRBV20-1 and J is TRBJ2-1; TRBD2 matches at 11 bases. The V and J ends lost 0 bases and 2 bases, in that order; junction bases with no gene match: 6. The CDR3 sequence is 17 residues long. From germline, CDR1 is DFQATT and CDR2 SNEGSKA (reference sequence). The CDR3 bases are TGCAGTGCTAGAGAGCTTGGACTAGCGGGCCCCTACAATGAGCAGTTCTTC. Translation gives CSARELGLAGPYNEQFF.

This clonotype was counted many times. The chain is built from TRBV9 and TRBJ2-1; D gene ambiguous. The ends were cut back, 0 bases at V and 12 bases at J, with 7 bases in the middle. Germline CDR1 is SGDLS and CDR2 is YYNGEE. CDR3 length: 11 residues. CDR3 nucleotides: TGTGCCAGCAGCGTAGGGACGGGGCAGTTCTTC. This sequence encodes CASSVGTGQFF.

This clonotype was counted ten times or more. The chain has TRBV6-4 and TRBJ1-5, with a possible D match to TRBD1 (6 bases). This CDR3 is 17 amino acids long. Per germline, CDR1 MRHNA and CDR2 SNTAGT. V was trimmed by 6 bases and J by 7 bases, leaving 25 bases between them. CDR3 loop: CASSQGPTALPGQPQHF. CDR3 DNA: TGTGCCAGCAGCCAGGGGCCCACAGCTCTGCCCGGGCAGCCCCAGCATTTT.

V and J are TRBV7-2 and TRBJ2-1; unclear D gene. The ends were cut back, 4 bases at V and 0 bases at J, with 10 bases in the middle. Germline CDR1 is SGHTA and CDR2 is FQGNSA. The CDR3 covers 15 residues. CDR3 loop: CASSSRVSSYNEQFF. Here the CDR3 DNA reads TGTGCCAGCAGCTCCCGGGTTAGCTCCTACAATGAGCAGTTCTTC.

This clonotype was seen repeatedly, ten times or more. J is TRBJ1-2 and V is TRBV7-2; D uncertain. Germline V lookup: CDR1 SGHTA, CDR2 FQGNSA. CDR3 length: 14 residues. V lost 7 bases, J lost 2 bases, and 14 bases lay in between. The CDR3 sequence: CASTKYTGNYGYTF. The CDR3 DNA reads TGTGCCAGCACCAAATACACGGGGAACTATGGCTACACCTTC.

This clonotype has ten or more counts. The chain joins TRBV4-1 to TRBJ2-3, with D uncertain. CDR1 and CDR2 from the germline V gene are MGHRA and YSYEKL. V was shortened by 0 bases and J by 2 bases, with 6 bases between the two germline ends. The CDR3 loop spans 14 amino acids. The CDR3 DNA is TGCGCCAGCAGCCAAGAAGGATTCACAGATACGCAGTATTTT. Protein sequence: CASSQEGFTDTQYF.

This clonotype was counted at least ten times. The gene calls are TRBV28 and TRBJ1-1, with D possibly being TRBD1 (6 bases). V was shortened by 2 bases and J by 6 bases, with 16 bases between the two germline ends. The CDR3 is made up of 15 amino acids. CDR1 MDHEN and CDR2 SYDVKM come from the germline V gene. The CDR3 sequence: CASSLVGGPGPEAFF. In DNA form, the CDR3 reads TGTGCCAGCAGTTTAGTCGGGGGGCCGGGGCCTGAAGCTTTCTTT.

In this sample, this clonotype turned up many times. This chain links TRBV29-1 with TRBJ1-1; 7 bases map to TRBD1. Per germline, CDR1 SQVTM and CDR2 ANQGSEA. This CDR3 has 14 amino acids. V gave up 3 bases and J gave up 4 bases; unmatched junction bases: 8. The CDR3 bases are TGCAGCGTTGAGCAGGGGGGAAGAAGCACTGAAGCTTTCTTT. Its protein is CSVEQGGRSTEAFF.

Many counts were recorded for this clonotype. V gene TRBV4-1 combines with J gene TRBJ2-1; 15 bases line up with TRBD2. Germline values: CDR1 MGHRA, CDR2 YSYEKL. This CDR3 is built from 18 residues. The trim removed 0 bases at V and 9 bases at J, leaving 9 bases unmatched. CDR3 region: CASSQEGLAGGARGEQFF. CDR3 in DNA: TGCGCCAGCAGCCAAGAAGGACTAGCGGGGGGGGCGCGGGGTGAGCAGTTCTTC.